This T cell receptor (beta chain) was captured by sequencing in a study of T cell responses to AZD1222 COVID-19 vaccine. Study results and limitations: Nearly half of spike-specific TCRs reportedly go after variant regions that carry no mutations. Donors in the cohort were predominantly white British and more often female, and clonal diversity was possibly underestimated.

Profiling relied on immunoSEQ multiplex PCR, and the TCRdb table lists in-frame clones only, not all of them. This table holds about 110,000 clones, around 90% found once. Comment on this clone: The antigen remains undetermined.

In germline, CDR1 is LNHDA, CDR2 SQIVND (reference sequence). V shed 4 bases, J shed 2 bases, and the junction held 3 bases outside the gene matches. The CDR3 is made up of 16 amino acids. Sequencing used peripheral blood, obtained on day 0 of AZD1222 vaccination. The sequence came from an adult in good health. The chain has TRBV19 and TRBJ1-4, with 11 bases fitting TRBD1. The CDR3 DNA reads as TGTGCCAGTAGTACTCGGACAGGGGGCACTAATGAAAAACTGTTTTTT. This gives the protein CASSTRTGGTNEKLFF.